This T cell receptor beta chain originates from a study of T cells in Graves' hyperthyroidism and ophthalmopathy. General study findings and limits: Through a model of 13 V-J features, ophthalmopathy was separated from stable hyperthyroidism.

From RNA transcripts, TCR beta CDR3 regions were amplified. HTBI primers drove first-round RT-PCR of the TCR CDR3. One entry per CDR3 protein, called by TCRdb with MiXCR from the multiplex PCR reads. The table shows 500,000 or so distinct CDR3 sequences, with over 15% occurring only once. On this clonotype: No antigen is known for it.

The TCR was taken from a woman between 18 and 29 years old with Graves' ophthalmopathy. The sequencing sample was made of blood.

Here the CDR3 reads CASSRGTAGNQPQHF. In DNA, the CDR3 is TGTGCCAGCAGCCGCGGGACAGCAGGCAATCAGCCCCAGCATTTT. V and J are TRBV6-2 or TRBV6-3 and TRBJ1-5; 7 nucleotides agree with TRBD1. Germline CDR1 and CDR2: MNHEY and SVGEGT. The CDR3 is 15 residues long. V shed 6 bases, J shed 2 bases, and the junction held 7 bases outside the gene matches.